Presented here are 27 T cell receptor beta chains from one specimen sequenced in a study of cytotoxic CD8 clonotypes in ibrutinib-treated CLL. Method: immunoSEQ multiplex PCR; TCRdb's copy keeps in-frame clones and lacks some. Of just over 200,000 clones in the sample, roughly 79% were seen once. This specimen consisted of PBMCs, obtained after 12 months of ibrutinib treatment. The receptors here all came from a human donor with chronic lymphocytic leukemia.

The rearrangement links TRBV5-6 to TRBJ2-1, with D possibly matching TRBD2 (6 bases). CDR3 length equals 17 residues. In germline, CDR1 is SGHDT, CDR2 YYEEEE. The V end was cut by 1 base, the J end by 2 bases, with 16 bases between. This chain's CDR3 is CASSLTRLVGPYNEQFF. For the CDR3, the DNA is TGTGCCAGCAGCTTGACGCGACTAGTGGGGCCCTACAATGAGCAGTTCTTC.

CDR3: CASSLQGGQPQHF. CDR3 sequence (DNA): TGTGCCAGCAGCTTACAGGGGGGTCAGCCCCAGCATTTT. V is TRBV7-8 and J is TRBJ1-5; the match to TRBD1 covers 7 bases. Losses at the gene ends were 2 bases for V and 6 bases for J; bases not matched to a gene: 1. Per germline, CDR1 SGHVS and CDR2 FQNEAQ. There are 13 residues in the CDR3.

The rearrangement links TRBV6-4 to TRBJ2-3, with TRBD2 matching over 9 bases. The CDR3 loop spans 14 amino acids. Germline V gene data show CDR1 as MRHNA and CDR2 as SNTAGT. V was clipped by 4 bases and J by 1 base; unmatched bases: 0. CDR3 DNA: TGTGCCAGCAGTGTAGCGGGGGGCACAGATACGCAGTATTTT. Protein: CASSVAGGTDTQYF.

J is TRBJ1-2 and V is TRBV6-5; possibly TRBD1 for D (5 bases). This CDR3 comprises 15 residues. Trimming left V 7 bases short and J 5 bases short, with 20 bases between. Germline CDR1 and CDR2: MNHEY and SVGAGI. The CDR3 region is CASTEYTGTQYGYTF. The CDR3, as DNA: TGTGCCAGCACAGAGTATACCGGGACGCAATATGGCTACACCTTC.

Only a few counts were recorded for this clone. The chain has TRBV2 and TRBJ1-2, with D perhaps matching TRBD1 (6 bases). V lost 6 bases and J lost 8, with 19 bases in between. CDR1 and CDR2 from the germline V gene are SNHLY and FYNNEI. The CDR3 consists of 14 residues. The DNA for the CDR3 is TGTGCCAGCAGGGCCAGGGGTATAGCGAACGGCTACACCTTC. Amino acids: CASRARGIANGYTF.

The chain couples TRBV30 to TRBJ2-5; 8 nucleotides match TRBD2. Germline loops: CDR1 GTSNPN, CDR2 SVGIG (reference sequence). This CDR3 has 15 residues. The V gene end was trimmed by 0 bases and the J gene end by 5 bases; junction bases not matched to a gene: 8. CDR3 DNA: TGTGCCTGGAGTGTAGTCGGGGGGGCCTGGGAGACCCAGTACTTC. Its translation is CAWSVVGGAWETQYF.

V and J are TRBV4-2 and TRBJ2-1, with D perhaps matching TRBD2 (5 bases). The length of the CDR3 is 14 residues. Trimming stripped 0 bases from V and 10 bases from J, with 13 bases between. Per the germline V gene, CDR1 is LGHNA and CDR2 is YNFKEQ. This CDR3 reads CASSQETEVIEQFF. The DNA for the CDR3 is TGTGCCAGCAGCCAAGAAACGGAGGTCATCGAGCAGTTCTTC.

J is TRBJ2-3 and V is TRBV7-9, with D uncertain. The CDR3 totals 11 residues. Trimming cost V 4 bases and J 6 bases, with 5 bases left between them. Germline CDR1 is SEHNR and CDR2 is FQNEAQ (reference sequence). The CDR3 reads CASSWADTQYF. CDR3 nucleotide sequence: TGTGCCAGCAGCTGGGCTGATACGCAGTATTTT. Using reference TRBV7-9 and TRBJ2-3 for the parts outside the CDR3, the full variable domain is DTGVSQNPRHKITKRGQNVTFRCDPISEHNRLYWYRQTLGQGPEFLTYFQNEAQLEKSRLLSDRFSAERPKGSFSTLEIQRTEQGDSAMYLCASSWADTQYFGPGTRLTVL.

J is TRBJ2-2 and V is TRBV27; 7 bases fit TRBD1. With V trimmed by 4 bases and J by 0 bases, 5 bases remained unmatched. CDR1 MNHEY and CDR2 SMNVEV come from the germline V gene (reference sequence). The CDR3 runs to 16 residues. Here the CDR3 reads CASSWRQGSNTGELFF. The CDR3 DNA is TGTGCCAGCAGTTGGAGACAGGGATCGAACACCGGGGAGCTGTTTTTT.

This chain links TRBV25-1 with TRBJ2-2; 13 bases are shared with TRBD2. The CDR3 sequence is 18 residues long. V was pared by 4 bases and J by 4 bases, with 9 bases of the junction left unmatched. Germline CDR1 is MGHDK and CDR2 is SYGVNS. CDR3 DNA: TGTGCCAGCAGTGTCGGACTAGCGGGAGTAGCTGGCACCGGGGAGCTGTTTTTT. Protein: CASSVGLAGVAGTGELFF.

CDR3 nucleotides: TGCAGCGCAGGGGAGAGCAATCAGCCCCAGCATTTT. It encodes CSAGESNQPQHF. The chain recombines TRBV29-1 with TRBJ1-5; D might be TRBD1 (6 bases). V lost 7 bases, J lost 1 base, and 8 bases lay in between. The CDR3 length is 12 residues. Germline lookup yields CDR1 SQVTM and CDR2 ANQGSEA.

CDR3 protein: CASSLGVGGQQPQHF. In nucleotides, the CDR3 is TGTGCCAGCAGCTTAGGCGTAGGAGGGCAGCAGCCCCAGCATTTT. The chain recombines TRBV13 with TRBJ1-5; D ambiguous. Germline V gene lookup returns CDR1 PRHDT and CDR2 FYEKMQ (reference sequence). The V and J ends lost 0 bases and 7 bases respectively, with 13 bases between them. The CDR3 is 15 amino acids.

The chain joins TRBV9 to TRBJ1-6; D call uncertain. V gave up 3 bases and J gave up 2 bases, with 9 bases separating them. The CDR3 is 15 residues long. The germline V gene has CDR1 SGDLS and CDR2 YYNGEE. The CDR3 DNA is TGTGCCAGCAGCGCCGGCCTCCCCTATAATTCACCCCTCCACTTT. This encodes CASSAGLPYNSPLHF.

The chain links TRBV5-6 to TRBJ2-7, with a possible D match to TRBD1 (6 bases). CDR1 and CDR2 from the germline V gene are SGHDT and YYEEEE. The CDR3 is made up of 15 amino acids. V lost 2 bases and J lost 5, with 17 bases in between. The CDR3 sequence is CASSFYREGRHEQYF. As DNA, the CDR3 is TGTGCCAGCAGCTTTTACAGGGAAGGTCGCCACGAGCAGTACTTC.

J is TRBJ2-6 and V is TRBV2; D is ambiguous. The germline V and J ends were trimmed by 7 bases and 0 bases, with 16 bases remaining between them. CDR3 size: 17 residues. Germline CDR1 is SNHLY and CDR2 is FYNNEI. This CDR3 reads CASTHTSLSSGANVLTF. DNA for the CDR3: TGTGCCAGCACCCACACAAGCCTGAGCTCTGGGGCCAACGTCCTGACTTTC.

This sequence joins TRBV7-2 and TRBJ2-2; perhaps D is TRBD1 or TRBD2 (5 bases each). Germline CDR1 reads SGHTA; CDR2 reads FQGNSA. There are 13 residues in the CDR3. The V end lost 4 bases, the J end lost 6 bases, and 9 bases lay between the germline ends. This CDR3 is CASSYWGSGELFF. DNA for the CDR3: TGTGCCAGCAGCTATTGGGGGTCCGGGGAGCTGTTTTTT.

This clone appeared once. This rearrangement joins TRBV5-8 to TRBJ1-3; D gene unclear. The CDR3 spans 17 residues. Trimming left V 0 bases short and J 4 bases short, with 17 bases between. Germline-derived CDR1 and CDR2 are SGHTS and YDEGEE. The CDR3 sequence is CASSLGSSSLGGNTIYF. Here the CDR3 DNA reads TGTGCCAGCAGCTTGGGATCGAGCTCCCTGGGAGGAAACACCATATATTTT.

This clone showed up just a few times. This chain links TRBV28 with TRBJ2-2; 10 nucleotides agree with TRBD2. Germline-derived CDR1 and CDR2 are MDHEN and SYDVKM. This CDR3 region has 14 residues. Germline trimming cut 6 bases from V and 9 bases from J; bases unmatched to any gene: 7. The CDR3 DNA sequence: TGTGCCAGCAGCCCTAGCGGGAGATTGTGGGAGCTGTTTTTT. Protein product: CASSPSGRLWELFF.

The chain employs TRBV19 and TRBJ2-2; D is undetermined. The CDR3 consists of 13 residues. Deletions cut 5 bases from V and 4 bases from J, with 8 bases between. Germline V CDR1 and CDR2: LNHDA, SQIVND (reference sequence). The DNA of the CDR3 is TGTGCCAGTAGTTACTACGGCACCGGGGAGCTGTTTTTT. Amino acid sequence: CASSYYGTGELFF.

CDR3 region: CASSLRFQTANTGELFF. The CDR3 DNA reads TGTGCCAGCAGCTTACGGTTCCAAACCGCGAACACCGGGGAGCTGTTTTTT. The chain has TRBV7-8 and TRBJ2-2; D is uncertain. The germline V gene has CDR1 SGHVS and CDR2 FQNEAQ. This CDR3 spans 17 amino acids. V was clipped by 2 bases and J by 0 bases, with 13 bases between them.

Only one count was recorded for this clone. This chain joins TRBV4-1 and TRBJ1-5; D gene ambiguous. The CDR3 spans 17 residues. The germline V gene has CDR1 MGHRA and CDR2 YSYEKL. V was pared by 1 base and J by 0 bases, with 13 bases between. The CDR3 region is CASSQGPGRDSNQPQHF. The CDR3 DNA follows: TGCGCCAGCAGCCAAGGACCGGGCCGCGATAGCAATCAGCCCCAGCATTTT.

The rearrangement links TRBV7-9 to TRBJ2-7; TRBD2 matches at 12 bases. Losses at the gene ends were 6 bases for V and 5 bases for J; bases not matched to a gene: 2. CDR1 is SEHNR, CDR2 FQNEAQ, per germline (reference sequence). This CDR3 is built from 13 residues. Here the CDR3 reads CASRTSGSHEQYF. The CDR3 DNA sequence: TGTGCCAGCAGGACTAGCGGGAGTCACGAGCAGTACTTC.

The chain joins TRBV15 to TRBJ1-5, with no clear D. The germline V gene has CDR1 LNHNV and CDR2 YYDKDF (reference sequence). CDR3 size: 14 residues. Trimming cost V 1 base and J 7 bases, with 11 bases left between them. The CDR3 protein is CATSRGGVSQPQHF. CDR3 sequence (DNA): TGTGCCACCAGCAGAGGGGGAGTTTCGCAGCCCCAGCATTTT.

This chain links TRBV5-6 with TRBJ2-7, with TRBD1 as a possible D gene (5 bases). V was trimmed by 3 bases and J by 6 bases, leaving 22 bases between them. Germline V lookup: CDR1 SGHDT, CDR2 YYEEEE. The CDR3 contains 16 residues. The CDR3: CASSSNLLRGPGEQYF. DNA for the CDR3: TGTGCCAGCAGCTCGAACCTTTTAAGGGGCCCCGGCGAGCAGTACTTC.

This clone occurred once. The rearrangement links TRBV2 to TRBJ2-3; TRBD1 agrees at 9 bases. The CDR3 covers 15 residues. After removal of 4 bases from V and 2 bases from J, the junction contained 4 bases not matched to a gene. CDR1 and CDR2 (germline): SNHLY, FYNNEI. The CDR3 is CASSADRGFTDTQYF. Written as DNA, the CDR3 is TGTGCCAGCAGTGCCGACAGGGGGTTCACAGATACGCAGTATTTT.

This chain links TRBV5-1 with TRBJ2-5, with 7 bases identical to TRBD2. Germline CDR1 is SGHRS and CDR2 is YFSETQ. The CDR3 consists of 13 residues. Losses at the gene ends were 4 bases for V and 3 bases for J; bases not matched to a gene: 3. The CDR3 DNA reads TGCGCCAGCAGCGGGGGGACTAAAGAGACCCAGTACTTC. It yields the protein CASSGGTKETQYF.

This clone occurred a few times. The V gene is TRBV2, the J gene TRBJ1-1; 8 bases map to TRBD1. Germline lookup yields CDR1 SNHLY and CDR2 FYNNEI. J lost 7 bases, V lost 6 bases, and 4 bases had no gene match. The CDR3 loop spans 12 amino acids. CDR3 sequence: CASSPTGDEAFF. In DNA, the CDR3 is TGTGCCAGCAGCCCGACAGGGGATGAAGCTTTCTTT. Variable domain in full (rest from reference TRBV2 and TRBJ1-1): EPEVTQTPSHQVTQMGQEVILRCVPISNHLYFYWYRQILGQKVEFLVSFYNNEISEKSEIFDDQFSVERPDGSNFTLKIRSTKLEDSAMYFCASSPTGDEAFFGQGTRLTVV.